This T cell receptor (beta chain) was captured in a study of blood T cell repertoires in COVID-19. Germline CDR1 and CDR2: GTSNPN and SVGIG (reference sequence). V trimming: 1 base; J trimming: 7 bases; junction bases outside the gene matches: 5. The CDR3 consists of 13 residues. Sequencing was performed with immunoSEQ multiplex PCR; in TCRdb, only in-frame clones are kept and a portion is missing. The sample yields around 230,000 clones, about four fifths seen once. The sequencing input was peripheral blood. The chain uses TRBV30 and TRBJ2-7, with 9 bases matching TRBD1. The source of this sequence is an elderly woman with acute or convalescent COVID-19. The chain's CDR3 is CAWSGDRDPEQYF. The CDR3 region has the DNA TGTGCCTGGAGTGGGGACAGGGACCCGGAGCAGTACTTC.